This passage covers 26 T cell receptor beta chains from one sample sequenced in a study of cytomegalovirus exposure and HLA in healthy donors (dated 2017 in TCRdb). The library was obtained by the immunoSEQ multiplex PCR assay. A mixture of 60 forward primers for TCR Vbeta segments and 13 reverse primers for TCR Jbeta segments was used in the multiplex PCR. TCRdb retrieved this table from immuneACCESS and kept in-frame rearrangements only. Not all clones are present; in checked studies, unresolved V genes account for under half, and no reason is known for the remainder. This sample comprises 150,000 to 200,000 clones, approximately 78% of them detected only once. About 0.98% of the sample comes from the top ten. The sequencing input was PBMCs. All receptors come from a girl aged 2-15 years in good health and CMV-seropositive.

The chain is built from TRBV2 and TRBJ2-2; TRBD1 aligns across 9 bases. The J segment lost 4 bases and the V segment lost 7 bases, leaving 4 bases of the junction unmatched. CDR1 SNHLY and CDR2 FYNNEI come from the germline V gene. The CDR3 consists of 14 residues. The CDR3 spells CASKVTGGTGELFF. The DNA of the CDR3 is TGTGCCAGCAAGGTGACAGGGGGCACCGGGGAGCTGTTTTTT.

This chain links TRBV5-4 with TRBJ1-2, with a tentative D call TRBD1 (5 bases). Germline values: CDR1 SGHNT, CDR2 YYREEE (reference sequence). V lost 0 bases and J 4 bases, leaving 19 bases between the germline ends. The CDR3 has 17 residues. The CDR3 reads CASSLDQGRASPYGYTF. The DNA for the CDR3 is TGTGCCAGCAGCTTGGATCAGGGTAGAGCCTCTCCCTATGGCTACACCTTC.

The genes are TRBV25-1 and TRBJ1-1; D gene ambiguous. The CDR3 contains 13 residues. The germline CDR1 and CDR2 sequences are MGHDK and SYGVNS. Trimming took 4 bases from V and 1 from J, leaving 7 bases between them. The CDR3 coding sequence is TGTGCCAGCAGTGGCTCGGGGAACACTGAAGCTTTCTTT. Encoded protein: CASSGSGNTEAFF.

V usage is TRBV15 and J usage is TRBJ1-5; a weak D match, TRBD1 (5 bases). Germline V gives CDR1 LNHNV, CDR2 YYDKDF (reference sequence). The CDR3 sequence is 15 residues long. Trimming shortened V by 0 bases and J by 4 bases, and 10 bases separated the two germline ends. The CDR3 sequence is CATSRDQGINQPQHF. In DNA form, the CDR3 reads TGTGCCACCAGCAGAGATCAGGGCATTAATCAGCCCCAGCATTTT.

V is TRBV28 and J is TRBJ1-1; D gene uncertain. The germline gives CDR1 MDHEN, CDR2 SYDVKM. With 1 base removed from V and 9 bases from J, the gap between germline ends came to 12 bases. The CDR3 totals 13 residues. The CDR3 DNA is TGTGCCAGCAGTTTATATGGCGGCATTAAAGCTTTCTTT. Its protein is CASSLYGGIKAFF. The full variable domain, rest sourced from reference TRBV28 and TRBJ1-1, is DVKVTQSSRYLVKRTGEKVFLECVQDMDHENMFWYRQDPGLGLRLIYFSYDVKMKEKGDIPEGYSVSREKKERFSLILESASTNQTSMYLCASSLYGGIKAFFGQGTRLTVV.

This chain connects TRBV29-1 to TRBJ1-1; D might be TRBD1 (6 bases). V gave up 6 bases and J gave up 0 bases, with 17 bases separating them. The germline V gene has CDR1 SQVTM and CDR2 ANQGSEA. The CDR3 is 15 residues long. CDR3 residues: CSVTDSGVMNTEAFF. The DNA for the CDR3 is TGCAGCGTAACGGATTCAGGGGTGATGAACACTGAAGCTTTCTTT.

The chain recombines TRBV19 with TRBJ2-2; maybe TRBD1 (6 bases). In germline, CDR1 is LNHDA, CDR2 SQIVND (reference sequence). The CDR3 runs to 13 residues. V was trimmed by 6 bases and J by 6 bases, leaving 11 bases between them. CDR3 sequence (DNA): TGTGCCAGTAGCCCAAACAGGGCCGGGGAGCTGTTTTTT. It yields the protein CASSPNRAGELFF.

The V gene is TRBV7-2, the J gene TRBJ1-1; no firm D call. V was pared by 4 bases and J by 1 base, with 7 bases between. The CDR3 runs to 13 residues. Germline V gene sequence: CDR1 SGHTA, CDR2 FQGNSA. CDR3 sequence (DNA): TGTGCCAGCAGCTCGCGCCGGAACACTGAAGCTTTCTTT. It is translated as CASSSRRNTEAFF.

This chain joins TRBV28 and TRBJ1-1; D might be TRBD1 (5 bases). The V gene lost 0 bases and the J gene lost 1 base, with 12 bases spanning the gap. The V gene's germline CDR1 is MDHEN and CDR2 SYDVKM. This CDR3 is built from 16 residues. This CDR3 reads CASSLWGTKWNTEAFF. The CDR3 DNA is TGTGCCAGCAGTTTATGGGGGACTAAATGGAACACTGAAGCTTTCTTT.

This clone was seen once. V is TRBV4-1 and J is TRBJ1-5; 12 bases align to TRBD1. Trimming took 4 bases from V and 5 from J; bases not matched to a gene: 3. The CDR3 runs to 15 residues. Germline CDR1 reads MGHRA; CDR2 reads YSYEKL. The CDR3 region is CASSRDRGLYQPQHF. In DNA, the CDR3 is TGCGCCAGCAGCCGGGACAGGGGGCTTTATCAGCCCCAGCATTTT.

Notes on this clone: The sample holds other DNA sequences that translate to the same CDR3. The rearrangement joins TRBV27 to TRBJ1-5; TRBD1 might be the D (6 bases). The CDR3 runs to 15 residues. The V and J ends lost 4 bases and 5 bases respectively, with 15 bases between them. CDR1 is MNHEY, CDR2 SMNVEV, per germline (reference sequence). The DNA of the CDR3 is TGTGCCAGCAGTTCAGGCAGGGGCTTCCATCAGCCCCAGCATTTT. Translated, it gives CASSSGRGFHQPQHF.

The J gene is TRBJ1-5, the V gene TRBV6-1, with D unclear. CDR1 is MNHNS and CDR2 is SASEGT in the germline V gene. This CDR3 has 11 amino acids. Trimming shortened V by 4 bases and J by 7 bases, and 5 bases separated the two germline ends. The DNA of the CDR3 is TGTGCCAGCAGTGGTAGCCAGCCCCAGCATTTT. Protein product: CASSGSQPQHF.

The rearrangement uses TRBV5-1 and TRBJ2-7; D remains ambiguous. CDR1 and CDR2 from the germline V gene are SGHRS and YFSETQ. The CDR3 length is 14 residues. Between the trimmed V and J ends, which lost 3 bases and 2 bases, there was a span of 12 bases. The CDR3 is CASSSDLNTYEQYF. For the CDR3, the DNA is TGCGCCAGCAGCTCCGATCTAAATACCTACGAGCAGTACTTC.

This clone came up a few times. The chain recombines TRBV28 with TRBJ2-7, with a tentative D call TRBD2 (6 bases). The CDR3 runs 17 residues. The V gene lost 6 bases and the J gene lost 0 bases, with 21 bases spanning the gap. Germline V CDR1 and CDR2: MDHEN, SYDVKM. CDR3 region: CASSKYRGSSSSYEQYF. For the CDR3, the DNA is TGTGCCAGCAGCAAATACCGGGGGTCCTCCTCCTCCTACGAGCAGTACTTC.

The chain recombines TRBV19 with TRBJ2-1; tentatively, D is TRBD2 (5 bases). The CDR3 is 15 residues long. From germline, CDR1 is LNHDA and CDR2 SQIVND (reference sequence). Trimming shortened V by 5 bases and J by 2 bases, and 13 bases separated the two germline ends. The DNA for the CDR3 is TGTGCCAGTAGTTCTAAACTAGATCCCTACAATGAGCAGTTCTTC. This encodes CASSSKLDPYNEQFF.

The chain couples TRBV30 to TRBJ1-2, with TRBD1 matching 7 bases. Germline lookup yields CDR1 GTSNPN and CDR2 SVGIG (reference sequence). CDR3 length: 13 residues. The J segment lost 4 bases and the V segment lost 2 bases, leaving 4 bases of the junction unmatched. The CDR3 DNA sequence: TGTGCCTGGAGTCGGAACAGGGGCTATGGCTACACCTTC. This gives the protein CAWSRNRGYGYTF. Looking up the rest from reference TRBV30 and TRBJ1-2 gives the full variable domain: SQTIHQWPATLVQPVGSPLSLECTVEGTSNPNLYWYRQAAGRGLQLLFYSVGIGQISSEVPQNLSASRPQDRQFILSSKKLLLSDSGFYLCAWSRNRGYGYTFGSGTRLTVV.

This sequence joins TRBV18 and TRBJ2-7, with TRBD2 identical over 10 bases. Germline V CDR1 and CDR2: KGHSH, LQKENI. Germline trimming cut 1 base from V and 2 bases from J; bases unmatched to any gene: 5. This CDR3 contains 16 residues. CDR3 region: CASSPRQREGPYEQYF. The DNA of the CDR3 is TGTGCCAGCTCACCACGACAGCGGGAGGGTCCCTACGAGCAGTACTTC. Combining the CDR3 with reference TRBV18 and TRBJ2-7 gives the whole variable domain NAGVMQNPRHLVRRRGQEARLRCSPMKGHSHVYWYRQLPEEGLKFMVYLQKENIIDESGMPKERFSAEFPKEGPSILRIQQVVRGDSAAYFCASSPRQREGPYEQYFGPGTRLTVT.

V and J are TRBV9 and TRBJ2-3, with 9 nucleotides matching TRBD1. This CDR3 has 19 amino acids. Per the germline V gene, CDR1 is SGDLS and CDR2 is YYNGEE. The V segment lost 0 bases and the J segment 2 bases; nucleotides outside the gene matches: 13. The chain's CDR3 is CASSVGTGGISAYTDTQYF. Written as DNA, the CDR3 is TGTGCCAGCAGCGTAGGAACAGGGGGCATCAGCGCCTACACAGATACGCAGTATTTT.

The chain uses TRBV10-1 and TRBJ2-7; TRBD1 might be the D (6 bases). The germline CDR1 and CDR2 sequences are WNHNN and SYGVQD (reference sequence). The CDR3 spans 16 residues. Trimming took off 5 bases at V and 3 bases at J, with 20 bases between the two ends. This CDR3 reads CASSSFPQGDSYEQYF. The CDR3 DNA reads TGCGCCAGCAGTTCATTTCCACAGGGAGATAGCTACGAGCAGTACTTC.

The rearrangement links TRBV13 to TRBJ2-3; 9 bases are a match to TRBD2. J lost 3 bases, V lost 5 bases, and 3 bases had no gene match. The CDR3 runs to 14 residues. CDR1 and CDR2 from the germline V gene are PRHDT and FYEKMQ (reference sequence). The CDR3 bases are TGTGCCAGCAGCCCCCTAGCGGGAACAGATACGCAGTATTTT. Its translation: CASSPLAGTDTQYF.

This clone appeared once. The J gene is TRBJ2-5, the V gene TRBV20-1, with no clear D. CDR1 DFQATT and CDR2 SNEGSKA come from the germline V gene (reference sequence). This CDR3 has 11 amino acids. The germline V and J ends were trimmed by 2 bases and 7 bases, with 8 bases remaining between them. In nucleotides, the CDR3 is TGCAGTGCTAGATCCGCGTCGACCCAGTACTTC. Amino acids: CSARSASTQYF.

This rearrangement joins TRBV28 to TRBJ2-7; 8 bases map to TRBD2. There are 16 residues in the CDR3. The V gene end was trimmed by 6 bases and the J gene end by 0 bases; junction bases not matched to a gene: 10. Germline V gives CDR1 MDHEN, CDR2 SYDVKM. The CDR3 region has the DNA TGTGCCAGCAGGGATCCGTCCGGGAGGGGCTCCTACGAGCAGTACTTC. As protein: CASRDPSGRGSYEQYF.

The chain uses TRBV14 and TRBJ2-7; TRBD2 is a possible D gene (6 bases). This CDR3 has 15 amino acids. Trimming cost V 4 bases and J 0 bases, with 13 bases left between them. Germline V gives CDR1 SGHDN, CDR2 FVKESK. This CDR3 is CASSPTGTRSYEQYF. The CDR3 nucleotides are TGTGCCAGCAGCCCCACCGGGACTCGCTCCTACGAGCAGTACTTC.

V is TRBV2 and J is TRBJ1-2, with unresolved D. Between the trimmed V and J ends, which lost 4 bases and 4 bases, there was a span of 10 bases. The CDR3 length is 13 residues. Looked up from germline, CDR1 is SNHLY and CDR2 is FYNNEI. CDR3 loop: CASSVGRLYGYTF. The CDR3 coding sequence is TGTGCCAGCAGTGTCGGGAGGCTCTATGGCTACACCTTC.

The table lists this clone with a few counts. The chain uses TRBV7-2 and TRBJ2-7; possibly TRBD2 for D (6 bases). Between the trimmed V and J ends, which lost 1 base and 4 bases, there was a span of 14 bases. Germline V gene lookup returns CDR1 SGHTA and CDR2 FQGNSA. This CDR3 spans 15 amino acids. CDR3 coding DNA: TGTGCCAGCAGCTTAGGGTCGGGGGATTATTACGAGCAGTACTTC. It yields the protein CASSLGSGDYYEQYF. Full variable domain (rest looked up from reference TRBV7-2 and TRBJ2-7): GAGVSQSPSNKVTEKGKDVELRCDPISGHTALYWYRQSLGQGLEFLIYFQGNSAPDKSGLPSDRFSAERTGGSVSTLTIQRTQQEDSAVYLCASSLGSGDYYEQYFGPGTRLTVT.

In the case of this clone: The sample carries other DNA sequences with the same CDR3. CDR3 DNA: TGTGCCAGCAGTTTAAGTAGCGGGAGTTCCTACAATGAGCAGTTCTTC. Amino acids: CASSLSSGSSYNEQFF. The chain has TRBV27 and TRBJ2-1; the match to TRBD2 covers 9 bases. The germline V gene encodes CDR1 MNHEY and CDR2 SMNVEV (reference sequence). Germline trimming cut 2 bases from V and 1 base from J; bases unmatched to any gene: 3. The CDR3 loop spans 16 amino acids.